This T cell receptor beta chain was identified in a study of blood T cell repertoires in COVID-19. Overall study context: Nucleic acid was either cDNA or gDNA, and it came from T cells, B-cell-depleted T cells, or PBMCs.

The authors' processing: The authors estimated nucleated cell counts from reference gene primer amplification. Libraries were prepared by immunoSEQ multiplex PCR; TCRdb keeps only in-frame clonotypes and omits some of them. That table furnishes V, J and clone size, whereas the DNA furnished D and trimming. The repertoire holds about 46,000 clones, with about 85% as singletons. This clone appeared a single time. The CDR3 has 14 amino acids. Germline CDR1 MGHDK, CDR2 SYGVNS. V shed 9 bases and J 1 base; nucleotides not matched to a gene: 6. V usage is TRBV25-1 and J usage is TRBJ1-5; 7 bases are a match to TRBD1. Material: peripheral blood. This clonotype was sampled from a man between 60 and 75 years old with acute or convalescent COVID-19. The CDR3 here is CASQKTGSNQPQHF. The DNA of the CDR3 is TGTGCCAGTCAGAAGACAGGGAGCAATCAGCCCCAGCATTTT.